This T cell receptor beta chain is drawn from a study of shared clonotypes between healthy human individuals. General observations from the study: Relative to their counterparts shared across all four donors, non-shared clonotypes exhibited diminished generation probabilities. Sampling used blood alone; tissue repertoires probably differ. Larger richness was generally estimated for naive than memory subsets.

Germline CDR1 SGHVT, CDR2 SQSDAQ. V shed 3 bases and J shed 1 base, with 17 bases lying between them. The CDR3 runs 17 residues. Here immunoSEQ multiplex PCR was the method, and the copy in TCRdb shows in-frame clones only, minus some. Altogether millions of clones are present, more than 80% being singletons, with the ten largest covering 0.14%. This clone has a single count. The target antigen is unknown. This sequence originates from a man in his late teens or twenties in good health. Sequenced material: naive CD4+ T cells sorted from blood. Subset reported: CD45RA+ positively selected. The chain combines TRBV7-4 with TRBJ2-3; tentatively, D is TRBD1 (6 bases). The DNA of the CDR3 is TGTGCCAGCAGCTTTACTACAGATCGACAGGGCACAGATACGCAGTATTTT. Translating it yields CASSFTTDRQGTDTQYF.